One sample yielded the 2 T cell receptor beta chains listed below, sequenced in a study of T cells in Graves' hyperthyroidism and ophthalmopathy. RNA transcripts were the template for amplifying TCR beta CDR3 regions. The TCR CDR3 first-round RT-PCR relied on the HTBI primer set. MiXCR, applied by TCRdb to the multiplex PCR reads, yields one record per CDR3 protein. The data hold about 400,000 distinct CDR3 sequences, with over 12% observed a single time. Material for sequencing was blood. The receptors were sampled from a man aged 50 to 59 with Graves' ophthalmopathy.

This clonotype occurred many times. The chain couples TRBV29-1 to TRBJ2-7, with 7 bases fitting TRBD2. Germline loops: CDR1 SQVTM, CDR2 ANQGSEA. The CDR3 extends over 14 amino acids. The junction had 7 bases not matched to a gene; V was cut back by 1 base and J by 4 bases. This chain's CDR3 is CSVEGGRDLYEQYF. The CDR3 DNA reads as TGCAGCGTTGAAGGCGGGAGAGATTTATACGAGCAGTACTTC.

This clonotype has a count of ten or more. The V gene is TRBV4-1, the J gene TRBJ1-4; TRBD1 matches 8 bases. Germline CDR1 and CDR2: MGHRA and YSYEKL. The ends lost 2 bases at V and 5 bases at J; junction bases unmatched: 7. The CDR3 runs to 16 residues. CDR3 amino acids: CASSQNPGQENEKLFF. The DNA for the CDR3 is TGCGCCAGCAGCCAAAACCCGGGACAGGAAAATGAAAAACTGTTTTTT.